This TCR beta chain was sequenced during a study of shared T cell receptors in the human thymus. Profiled with immunoSEQ multiplex PCR; TCRdb holds only in-frame clones, not every one. Among some 700,000 clones listed, approximately 83% were seen once. There are 12 residues in the CDR3. Germline loops: CDR1 MNHEY, CDR2 SMNVEV (reference sequence). V was cut by 8 bases and J by 5 bases, with 13 bases left in between. The same sample was also used in a study of human thymus T cells. From that report: Donation came from healthy Finnish infants having corrective surgery for congenital heart defects. Thymus specimens were resections from corrective heart surgery. Among thymic and blood repertoires, usage of V and J genes appeared biased. Related reports documented highly overlapping thymic repertoires among unrelated individuals.

The sequence was collected from a girl under three years old with a congenital heart defect. The specimen was thymocytes. The rearrangement links TRBV27 to TRBJ2-7; D not resolved. The CDR3 here is CASPDIPHEQYF. Here the CDR3 DNA reads TGTGCCAGCCCCGACATCCCCCACGAGCAGTACTTC.